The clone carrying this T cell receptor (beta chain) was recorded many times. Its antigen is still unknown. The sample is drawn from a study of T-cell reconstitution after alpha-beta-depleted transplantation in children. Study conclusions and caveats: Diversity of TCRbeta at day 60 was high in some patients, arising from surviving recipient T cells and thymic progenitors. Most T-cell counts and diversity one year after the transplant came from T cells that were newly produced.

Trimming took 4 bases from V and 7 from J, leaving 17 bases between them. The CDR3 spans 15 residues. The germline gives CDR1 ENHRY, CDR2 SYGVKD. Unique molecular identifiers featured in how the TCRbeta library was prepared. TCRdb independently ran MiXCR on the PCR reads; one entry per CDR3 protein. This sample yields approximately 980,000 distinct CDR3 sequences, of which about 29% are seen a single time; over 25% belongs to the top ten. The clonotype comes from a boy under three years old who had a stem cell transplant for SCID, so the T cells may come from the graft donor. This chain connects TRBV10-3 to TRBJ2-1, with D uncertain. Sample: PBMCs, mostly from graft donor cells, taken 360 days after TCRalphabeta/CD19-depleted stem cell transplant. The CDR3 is CAISGKGSFQNEQFF. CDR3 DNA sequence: TGTGCCATCAGTGGGAAGGGCTCTTTCCAAAATGAGCAGTTCTTC.